The source of this T cell receptor beta chain is a study of T cell repertoires in cytomegalovirus infection. As for the study in general: CMV epitopes in the study were HLA-C-restricted (recently identified) and HLA-B-restricted (well studied). An indication of both CMV infection and matching HLA type came from public TCR beta signatures.

In germline, CDR1 is SGDLS, CDR2 YYNGEE. V was pared by 0 bases and J by 6 bases, with 7 bases between. The CDR3 contains 13 residues. In TCRdb, the reads were re-called with MiXCR into one record per CDR3 protein. The sample shows some 800,000 distinct CDR3 sequences, roughly 33% of them seen only once. Study-level findings and limits: Of the TCR beta families, the public ones yielded a cumulative frequency that identified carriers of CMV plus the relevant HLA. Clonotypes of TCR beta that were HLA-C-restricted and CMV-specific dominated the ex vivo response.

Turning to this clonotype: Its antigen is unknown.

The receptor was derived from a human donor in good health (CMV status not recorded). Some clones in this sample may be carry-over from other donors' samples. The sample was cultured CD8+ T cells from PBMCs, taken from culture after CMV antigen stimulation. The chain joins TRBV9 to TRBJ2-1; either TRBD1 or TRBD2 may fit D (5 bases each). DNA of the CDR3: TGTGCCAGCAGCGTAGCTGGGGGCAATGAGCAGTTCTTC. It translates to CASSVAGGNEQFF.